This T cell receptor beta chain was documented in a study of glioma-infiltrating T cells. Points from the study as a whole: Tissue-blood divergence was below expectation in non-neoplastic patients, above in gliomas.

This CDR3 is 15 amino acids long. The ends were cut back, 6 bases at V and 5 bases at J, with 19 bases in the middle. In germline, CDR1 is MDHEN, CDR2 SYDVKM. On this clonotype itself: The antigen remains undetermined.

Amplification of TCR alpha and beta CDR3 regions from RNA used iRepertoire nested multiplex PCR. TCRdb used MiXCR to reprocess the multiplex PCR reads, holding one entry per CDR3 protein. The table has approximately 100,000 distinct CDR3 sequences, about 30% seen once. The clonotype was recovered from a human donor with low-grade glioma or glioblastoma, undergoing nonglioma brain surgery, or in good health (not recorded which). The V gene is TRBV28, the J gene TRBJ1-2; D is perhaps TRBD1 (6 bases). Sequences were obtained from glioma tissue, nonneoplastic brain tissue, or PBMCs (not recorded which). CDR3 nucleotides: TGTGCCAGCAGCTTAACACAGACAGGCAAATATGGCTACACCTTC. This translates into CASSLTQTGKYGYTF.